This T cell receptor (beta chain) was found in a study of identical twins. Germline-derived CDR1 and CDR2 are SGHTA and FQGNSA. The CDR3 extends over 13 amino acids. V lost 5 bases and J lost 4, with 11 bases in between. After template switching added a universal primer site, the resulting cDNA carried unique molecular identifiers. TCRdb re-called the 5' RACE reads with MiXCR, one entry per CDR3 protein. The table shows hundreds of thousands of distinct CDR3 sequences, with 5.5% to 7.5% occurring only once. Findings and caveats of the study: Weaker excess twin sharing was seen among beta out-of-frame sequences. Models, which agreed with sharing between unrelated individuals, nonetheless underestimated the out-of-frame TCR alpha sharing seen in monozygotic twins. With abundant cord blood beta clonotypes, insertions were fewer; memory repertoires showed no such pattern.

This clonotype was detected many times. Its antigen remains unknown. Sequenced material: naive T cells sorted from blood. The chain combines TRBV7-2 with TRBJ1-2; no reliable D call. The TCR sequence derives from a man aged 18-30 years in good health. CDR3 nucleotides: TGTGCCAGCAGCCCCAGACGGGCCTATGGCTACACCTTC. Translated, it gives CASSPRRAYGYTF.